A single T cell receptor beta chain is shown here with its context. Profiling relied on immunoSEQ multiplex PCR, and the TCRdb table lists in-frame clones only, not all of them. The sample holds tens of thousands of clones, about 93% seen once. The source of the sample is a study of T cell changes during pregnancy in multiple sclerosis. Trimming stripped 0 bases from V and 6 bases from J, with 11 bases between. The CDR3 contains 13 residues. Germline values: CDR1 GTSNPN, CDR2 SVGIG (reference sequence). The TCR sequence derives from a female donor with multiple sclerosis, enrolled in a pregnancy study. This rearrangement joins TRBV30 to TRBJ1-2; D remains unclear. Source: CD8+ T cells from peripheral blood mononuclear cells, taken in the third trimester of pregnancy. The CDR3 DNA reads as TGTGCCTGGAGTGTAGGCCAGGCCCATGGCTACACCTTC. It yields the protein CAWSVGQAHGYTF.